These 7 T cell receptor beta chains came from one sample sequenced in a study of monozygotic twins with inflammatory bowel disease. For each CDR3 protein, TCRdb gives one entry from its re-call of the 5' RACE reads, without DNA. Recorded for this sample: approximately 400,000 distinct CDR3 sequences. The sequenced sample consisted of blood. These receptors all come from a human donor with ulcerative colitis or Crohn's disease, or a healthy co-twin of an affected twin (not recorded which).

The chain uses TRBV7-8 and TRBJ1-2. The CDR3 has 16 amino acids. Per the germline V gene, CDR1 is SGHVS and CDR2 is FQNEAQ. CDR3: CASSLVPGALIYGYTF.

This rearrangement joins TRBV7-2 to TRBJ2-2; TCRdb lists TRBD1, though no DNA is available to test this call. This CDR3 region has 14 residues. In germline, CDR1 is SGHTA, CDR2 FQGNSA. CDR3 protein: CASTTVANTGELFF. The whole variable domain, remainder taken from reference TRBV7-2 and TRBJ2-2, is GAGVSQSPSNKVTEKGKDVELRCDPISGHTALYWYRQSLGQGLEFLIYFQGNSAPDKSGLPSDRFSAERTGGSVSTLTIQRTQQEDSAVYLCASTTVANTGELFFGEGSRLTVL.

V usage is TRBV5-6 and J usage is TRBJ2-7; TCRdb's assignment of TRBD1 cannot be checked, as there is no DNA. Germline values: CDR1 SGHDT, CDR2 YYEEEE. This CDR3 has 15 residues. This CDR3 reads CASSLGFAGAYEQYF.

The J gene is TRBJ2-7, the V gene TRBV5-1. The CDR3 contains 14 residues. Germline-derived CDR1 and CDR2 are SGHRS and YFSETQ. The CDR3 is CASSLVRSDYEQYF.

V usage is TRBV4-1 and J usage is TRBJ1-5; TCRdb indicates TRBD1, and absent DNA this call remains unverified. From germline, CDR1 is MGHRA and CDR2 YSYEKL. The CDR3 totals 14 residues. CDR3 protein: CASSRGQDDQPQHF.

The CDR3 spells CASSQNRGLRYGYTF. The chain combines TRBV4-2 with TRBJ1-2; there is no DNA to check the TCRdb D call of TRBD1. Germline-derived CDR1 and CDR2 are LGHNA and YNFKEQ. The CDR3 length is 15 residues.

The chain is built from TRBV7-2 and TRBJ2-7; the D call of TRBD2 rests on TCRdb alone, since no DNA is present to check it. CDR3 length: 15 residues. Germline V lookup: CDR1 SGHTA, CDR2 FQGNSA. CDR3 region: CASSFRSRPPYEQYF.